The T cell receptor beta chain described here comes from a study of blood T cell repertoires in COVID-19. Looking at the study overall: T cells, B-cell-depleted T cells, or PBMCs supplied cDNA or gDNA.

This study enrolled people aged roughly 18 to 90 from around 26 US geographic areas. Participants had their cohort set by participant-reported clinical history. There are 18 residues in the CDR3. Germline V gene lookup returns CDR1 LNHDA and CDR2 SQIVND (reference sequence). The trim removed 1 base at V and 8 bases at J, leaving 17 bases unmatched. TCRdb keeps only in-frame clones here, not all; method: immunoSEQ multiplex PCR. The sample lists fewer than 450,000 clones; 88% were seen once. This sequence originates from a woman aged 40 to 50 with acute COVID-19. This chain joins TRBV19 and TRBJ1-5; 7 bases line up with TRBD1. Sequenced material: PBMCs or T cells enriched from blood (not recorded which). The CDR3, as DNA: TGTGCCAGTAGTATAGGGGGCCTCGGGACAGATTCAATCAAGCCCCAGCATTTT. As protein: CASSIGGLGTDSIKPQHF.